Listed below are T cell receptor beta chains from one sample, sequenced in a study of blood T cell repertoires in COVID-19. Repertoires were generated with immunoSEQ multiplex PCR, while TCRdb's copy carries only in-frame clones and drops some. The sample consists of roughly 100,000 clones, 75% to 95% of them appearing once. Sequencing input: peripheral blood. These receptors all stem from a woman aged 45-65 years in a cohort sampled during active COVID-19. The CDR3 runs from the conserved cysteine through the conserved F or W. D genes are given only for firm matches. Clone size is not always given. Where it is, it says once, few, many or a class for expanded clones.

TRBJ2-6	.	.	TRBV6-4	TGTGCCAGCAGTGCTAGCACTCGCTCTGGGGCCAACGTCCTGACTTTC	CASSASTRSGANVLTF
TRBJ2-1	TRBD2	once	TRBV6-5	TGTGCCAGCTACGCGGGGGGTAGGGGGAATGAGCAGTTCTTC	CASYAGGRGNEQFF
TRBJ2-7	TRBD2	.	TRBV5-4	TGTGCCAGCAGCCACCCTAGCGGCAGCTCCTACGAGCAGTACTTC	CASSHPSGSSYEQYF
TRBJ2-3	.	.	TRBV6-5	TGTGCCAGCAGTTTTAGCGGTGGGCTACAGTATTTT	CASSFSGGLQYF
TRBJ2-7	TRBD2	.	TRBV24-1	TGTGCCACCAGTGATTTTCTCCGGAGCGGGGCCAGTAGGTACGAGCAGTACTTC	CATSDFLRSGASRYEQYF
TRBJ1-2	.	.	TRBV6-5	TGTGCCAGCAGTTACTCCTACCGGGGAAACTATGGCTACACCTTC	CASSYSYRGNYGYTF
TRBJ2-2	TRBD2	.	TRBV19	TGTGCCAGTAGTTTGAGCGGGAGGGTACCCGGGGAGCTGTTTTTT	CASSLSGRVPGELFF
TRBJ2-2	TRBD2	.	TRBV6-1	TGTGCCAGCAGTGTAATAAGCGGGGTAAACACCGGGGAGCTGTTTTTT	CASSVISGVNTGELFF
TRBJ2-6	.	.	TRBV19	TGTGCCAGTACCCACCGAGATTACAGGGCTGGGGCCAACGTCCTGACTTTC	CASTHRDYRAGANVLTF
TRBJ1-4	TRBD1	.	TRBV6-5	TGTGCCAGCAACTCACAGGGGGAGGGGGAAAAACTGTTTTTT	CASNSQGEGEKLFF
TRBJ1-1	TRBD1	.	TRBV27	TGTGCCAGCAGCCTAGGACAGGGGGCGCCTAGGACTGAAGCTTTCTTT	CASSLGQGAPRTEAFF
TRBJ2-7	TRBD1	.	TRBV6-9	TGTGCCAGCAGTTATTCGGGGGACAGTCCCTACGAGCAGTACTTC	CASSYSGDSPYEQYF
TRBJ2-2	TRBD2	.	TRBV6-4	TGTGCCAGCAGTCTCGGGAGGACCGGGGAGCTGTTTTTT	CASSLGRTGELFF
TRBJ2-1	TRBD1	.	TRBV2	TGTGCCAGCAGCCGGGACAGGGACTACAATGAGCAGTTCTTC	CASSRDRDYNEQFF
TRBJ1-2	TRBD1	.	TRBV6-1	TGTGCCAGCAGTGAAGGGTTGGGACAGGGGTCAGGGGGCTATGGCTACACCTTC	CASSEGLGQGSGGYGYTF
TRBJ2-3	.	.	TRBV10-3	TGTGCCATCAGTGAGTCGTCGGGGGGCCGTAAAGATACGCAGTATTTT	CAISESSGGRKDTQYF